This entry describes one TCR beta chain. The antigen is unknown. The treatment here: roughly ten-day PBMC culture with coronavirus spike peptide pools or control peptides (ViraFEST assay). Ahead of the COVID-19 pandemic (2011-2018), the CD4+ T cells of the unexposed donor were collected. SARS-CoV-2 S/N and four cold-coronavirus spikes were used to probe unexposed-donor CD4+ T cells, cells permitting. The source of the sample is a study of vaccination and CD4 T cells after COVID-19. The V gene's germline CDR1 is MNHEY and CDR2 SMNVEV (reference sequence). V was clipped by 3 bases and J by 0 bases, with 20 bases between them. The CDR3 is 18 amino acids. Broader study findings: The study found that a median approximately 83% of reactive clones in convalescent patients appeared only post-vaccination.

Scientists ran DNA taken from cultured CD4+ T cells through the Oncomine TCR Beta short-read assay for sequencing. MiXCR was run by TCRdb on the PCR reads, yielding one entry per CDR3 protein. The sample shows about 7,100 distinct CDR3 sequences, around 46% of them seen only once. This receptor was identified in a human donor in good health. J is TRBJ1-1 and V is TRBV27, with D perhaps matching TRBD1 (6 bases). Sequenced: CD4+ T cells from blood, cultured in vitro. The CDR3 sequence is CASSFITPLRGMNTEAFF. The CDR3 coding sequence is TGTGCCAGCAGTTTTATAACACCCCTGAGGGGGATGAACACTGAAGCTTTCTTT.